The 18 T cell receptor beta chains listed next were all sequenced from one sample in a study of regulatory T cells in long-lasting Graves disease. Building the TCR beta libraries relied on iRepertoire HTBI primers, and CDR3 regions underwent Arm-PCR. TCRdb ran MiXCR on the multiplex PCR reads and lists one entry per CDR3 protein. Of 350,000 to 550,000 distinct CDR3 sequences listed, approximately 15% are singletons. Noted time point: newly diagnosed GD, antithyroid drugs for less than 3 months. PBMCs provided the RNA from which the TCR library was made. This sample also appeared in a second study, on T cells in Graves' hyperthyroidism and ophthalmopathy.

Sequences were derived from peripheral blood mononuclear cells (PBMCs), sampled at new diagnosis, from a patient treated with antithyroid drugs. The source of these receptors is a woman aged 45-60 years with Graves disease.

V and J are TRBV9 and TRBJ2-2; TRBD2 matches at 8 bases. After removal of 3 bases from V and 4 bases from J, the junction contained 17 bases not matched to a gene. This CDR3 spans 19 amino acids. Germline CDR1 SGDLS, CDR2 YYNGEE. CDR3 sequence: CASSGIGTRSINPTGELFF. The CDR3 DNA follows: TGTGCCAGCAGCGGAATCGGGACTAGGTCTATAAATCCCACCGGGGAGCTGTTTTTT.

This clonotype was observed a handful of times. This chain uses TRBV18 with TRBJ2-2; D remains ambiguous. The CDR3 covers 16 residues. From germline, CDR1 is KGHSH and CDR2 LQKENI. Trimming pared 0 bases from V and 0 bases from J, leaving 8 bases between. CDR3 in amino acids: CASSPPRLANTGELFF. The CDR3 DNA follows: TGTGCCAGCTCACCACCTCGCCTAGCGAACACCGGGGAGCTGTTTTTT.

This clonotype showed up just a few times. This chain joins TRBV27 and TRBJ2-3; D is perhaps TRBD1 (6 bases). V shed 7 bases and J shed 4 bases, with 12 bases lying between them. The length of the CDR3 is 13 residues. Per the germline V gene, CDR1 is MNHEY and CDR2 is SMNVEV (reference sequence). CDR3 coding DNA: TGTGCCAGCACCATAACAGGGTCAGATACGCAGTATTTT. Protein sequence: CASTITGSDTQYF.

For this clonotype: Germline and junction disagree at one end, which may indicate a read error. The chain carries TRBV24-1 and TRBJ2-7; D might be TRBD1 (6 bases). The germline V gene has CDR1 KGHDR and CDR2 SFDVKD. This CDR3 spans 14 amino acids. CDR3 in amino acids: CASSYLTGIDEQYF. In DNA form, the CDR3 reads TGTGCCAGCAGTTACTTAACAGGGATCGACGAGCAGTACTTC.

This chain uses TRBV7-9 with TRBJ1-1; the D gene could be TRBD1 or TRBD2 (5 bases each). The DNA end is more similar to TRBJ2-3, so the J call may be wrong. The CDR3 length is 16 residues. Germline-derived CDR1 and CDR2 are SEHNR and FQNEAQ (reference sequence). DNA of the CDR3: TGTGCCAGCAGACCTACACGTCAGCGGAAGGGGGATACGCAGTATTTT. Protein product: CASRPTRQRKGDTQYF.

This clonotype was detected only a few times. This sequence joins TRBV5-4 and TRBJ2-1; the match to TRBD2 covers 12 bases. This CDR3 comprises 17 residues. The junction had 5 bases not matched to a gene; V was cut back by 0 bases and J by 4 bases. Germline V gene sequence: CDR1 SGHNT, CDR2 YYREEE (reference sequence). CDR3 region: CASSLVLLAGGYNEQFF. The DNA for the CDR3 is TGTGCCAGCAGCTTGGTTCTACTAGCGGGAGGTTACAATGAGCAGTTCTTC.

This clonotype occurred many times. CDR3 loop: CASSRGTGTGANVLTF. CDR3 DNA: TGTGCCAGCAGCCGGGGGACAGGGACTGGGGCCAACGTCCTGACTTTC. The V call is TRBV13, the J call TRBJ2-6, with 9 bases fitting TRBD1. Germline lookup yields CDR1 PRHDT and CDR2 FYEKMQ (reference sequence). The junction had 4 bases not matched to a gene; V was cut back by 5 bases and J by 2 bases. This CDR3 spans 16 amino acids.

This clonotype was seen a handful of times. V and J are TRBV5-1 and TRBJ2-7, with TRBD1 matching 8 bases. The CDR3 is made up of 18 amino acids. V lost 0 bases, J lost 7 bases, and 18 bases stayed unmatched. CDR1 SGHRS and CDR2 YFSETQ come from the germline V gene. CDR3 bases: TGCGCCAGCAGCTTGGAACCCAGACGGAGACAGGGGACGGGGGAGCAGTACTTC. Its protein is CASSLEPRRRQGTGEQYF.

The table lists this clonotype with many counts. V is TRBV7-3 and J is TRBJ2-3, with 11 bases identical to TRBD2. V shed 1 base and J 5 bases; nucleotides not matched to a gene: 5. Germline CDR1 and CDR2: SGHTA and FQGTGA. The CDR3 length is 16 residues. For the CDR3, the DNA is TGTGCCAGCAGCTTAAAGTTAGCGGGAGGGGAAGATACGCAGTATTTT. It codes for CASSLKLAGGEDTQYF. Looking up the rest from reference TRBV7-3 and TRBJ2-3 gives the full variable domain: GAGVSQTPSNKVTEKGKYVELRCDPISGHTALYWYRQSLGQGPEFLIYFQGTGAADDSGLPNDRFFAVRPEGSVSTLKIQRTERGDSAVYLCASSLKLAGGEDTQYFGPGTRLTVL.

This clonotype is a singleton in its sample. A much larger clone differs by one base, so this may be a read error. The J gene is TRBJ2-1, the V gene TRBV10-3; 15 nucleotides agree with TRBD2. There are 15 residues in the CDR3. Germline V gives CDR1 ENHRY, CDR2 SYGVKD. CDR3 DNA sequence: TGTGCCATCAGTGGGACTAGCGGGAGGGCCAATAAGCAGTTCTTC. Its translation is CAISGTSGRANKQFF.

This chain uses TRBV29-1 with TRBJ2-7, with 9 bases matching TRBD2. There are 17 residues in the CDR3. The V and J ends lost 1 base and 3 bases, in that order; junction bases with no gene match: 13. CDR1 and CDR2 (germline): SQVTM, ANQGSEA. DNA of the CDR3: TGCAGCGTTGAAGGCCCGGCGGGGCTAGCGGGACTCTACGAGCAGTACTTC. Translating gives CSVEGPAGLAGLYEQYF.

The chain has TRBV27 and TRBJ1-4; D is uncertain. CDR1 and CDR2 (germline): MNHEY, SMNVEV (reference sequence). Deletions cut 5 bases from V and 8 bases from J, with 12 bases between. CDR3 size: 13 residues. The CDR3, as DNA: TGTGCCAGCAGTCTCGAAAGAGGGGAAAAACTGTTTTTT. This gives the protein CASSLERGEKLFF.

This clonotype was picked up a small number of times. The gene calls are TRBV19 and TRBJ2-1, with 11 bases identical to TRBD2. This CDR3 region has 16 residues. V was clipped by 3 bases and J by 5 bases; unmatched bases: 6. Germline V lookup: CDR1 LNHDA, CDR2 SQIVND (reference sequence). CDR3 bases: TGTGCCAGTAGTATTTTGAAACTAGCGGGAGACAATGAGCAGTTCTTC. This encodes CASSILKLAGDNEQFF.

On this clonotype: A much larger clone sits a single nucleotide away, making a read error possible. The chain uses TRBV25-1 and TRBJ2-1; 14 bases are a match to TRBD2. Germline CDR1 reads MGHDK; CDR2 reads SYGVNS. The CDR3 sequence is 16 residues long. The CDR3 is CGSSEATSGRAGEQFF. CDR3 nucleotides: TGTGGCAGCAGTGAAGCGACTAGCGGGAGGGCAGGTGAGCAGTTCTTC.

V usage is TRBV5-4 and J usage is TRBJ2-7; tentative D call: TRBD1 (6 bases). The CDR3 runs 14 residues. The germline gives CDR1 SGHNT, CDR2 YYREEE (reference sequence). The V end was cut by 0 bases, the J end by 3 bases, with 10 bases between. CDR3 DNA: TGTGCCAGCAGCTTGGACAGGGAGAACTACGAGCAGTACTTC. It encodes CASSLDRENYEQYF.

This clonotype was observed many times. This chain links TRBV7-9 with TRBJ2-7; 10 bases align to TRBD1. Germline V gene lookup returns CDR1 SEHNR and CDR2 FQNEAQ (reference sequence). The CDR3 runs to 16 residues. V lost 10 bases, J lost 3 bases, and 15 bases stayed unmatched. The CDR3 reads CATSDRGNPALYEQYF. In DNA form, the CDR3 reads TGTGCCACCTCGGACAGGGGGAATCCGGCTCTCTACGAGCAGTACTTC. Drawing the rest from reference TRBV7-9 and TRBJ2-7, the complete variable domain is DTGVSQNPRHKITKRGQNVTFRCDPISEHNRLYWYRQTLGQGPEFLTYFQNEAQLEKSRLLSDRFSAERPKGSFSTLEIQRTEQGDSAMYLCATSDRGNPALYEQYFGPGTRLTVT.

J is TRBJ1-2 and V is TRBV7-9; D is perhaps TRBD1 (5 bases). Germline V gives CDR1 SEHNR, CDR2 FQNEAQ (reference sequence). Trimming cost V 5 bases and J 8 bases, with 15 bases left between them. The CDR3 extends over 13 amino acids. The CDR3 DNA is TGTGCCAGCAGCCGACAGCCGCAGGGAGGCTACACCTTC. It translates to CASSRQPQGGYTF.

In this sample, this clonotype turned up many times. The rearrangement links TRBV6-2 or TRBV6-3 to TRBJ1-1; D remains ambiguous. The V gene lost 0 bases and the J gene lost 1 base, with 6 bases spanning the gap. This CDR3 has 14 residues. The germline CDR1 and CDR2 sequences are MNHEY and SVGEGT. The CDR3 sequence: CASSYSRQNTEAFF. Here the CDR3 DNA reads TGTGCCAGCAGTTACTCCAGACAGAACACTGAAGCTTTCTTT.